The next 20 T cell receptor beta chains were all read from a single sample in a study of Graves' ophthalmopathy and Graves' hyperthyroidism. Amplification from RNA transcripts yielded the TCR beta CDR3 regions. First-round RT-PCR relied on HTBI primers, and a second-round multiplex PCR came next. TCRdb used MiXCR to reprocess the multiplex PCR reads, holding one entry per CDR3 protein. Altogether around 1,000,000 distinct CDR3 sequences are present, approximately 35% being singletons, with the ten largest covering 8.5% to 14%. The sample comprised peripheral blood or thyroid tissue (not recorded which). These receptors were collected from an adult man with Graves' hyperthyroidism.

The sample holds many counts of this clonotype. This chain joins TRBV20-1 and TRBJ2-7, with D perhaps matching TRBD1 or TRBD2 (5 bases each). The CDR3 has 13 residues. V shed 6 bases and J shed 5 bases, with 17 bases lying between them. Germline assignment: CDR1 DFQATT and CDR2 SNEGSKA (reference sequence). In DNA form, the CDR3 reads TGCAGTGCAATACCGGTTTCGGGGCACGAGCAGTACTTC. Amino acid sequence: CSAIPVSGHEQYF.

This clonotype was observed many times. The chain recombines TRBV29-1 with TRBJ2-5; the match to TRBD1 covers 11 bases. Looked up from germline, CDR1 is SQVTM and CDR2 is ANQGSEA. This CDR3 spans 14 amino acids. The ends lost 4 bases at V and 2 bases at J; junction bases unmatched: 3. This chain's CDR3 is CSVARDRGQETQYF. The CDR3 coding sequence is TGCAGCGTTGCCCGGGACAGGGGGCAAGAGACCCAGTACTTC. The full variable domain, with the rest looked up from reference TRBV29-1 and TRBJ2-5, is SAVISQKPSRDICQRGTSLTIQCQVDSQVTMMFWYRQQPGQSLTLIATANQGSEATYESGFVIDKFPISRPNLTFSTLTVSNMSPEDSSIYLCSVARDRGQETQYFGPGTRLLVL.

The CDR3, as DNA: TGTGCCAGCAGCTTAGACAGGCTGGACTACGAGCAGTACTTC. As protein: CASSLDRLDYEQYF. This chain connects TRBV7-9 to TRBJ2-7; TRBD1 might be the D (5 bases). The CDR3 contains 14 residues. V gave up 1 base and J gave up 3 bases, with 10 bases separating them. The germline V gene has CDR1 SEHNR and CDR2 FQNEAQ (reference sequence).

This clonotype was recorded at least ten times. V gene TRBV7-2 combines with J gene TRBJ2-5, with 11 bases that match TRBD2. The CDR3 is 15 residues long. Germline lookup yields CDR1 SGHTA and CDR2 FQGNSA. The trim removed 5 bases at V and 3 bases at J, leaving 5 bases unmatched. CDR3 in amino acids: CASSHSGRAEETQYF. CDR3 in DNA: TGTGCCAGCAGCCATAGCGGGAGGGCCGAAGAGACCCAGTACTTC.

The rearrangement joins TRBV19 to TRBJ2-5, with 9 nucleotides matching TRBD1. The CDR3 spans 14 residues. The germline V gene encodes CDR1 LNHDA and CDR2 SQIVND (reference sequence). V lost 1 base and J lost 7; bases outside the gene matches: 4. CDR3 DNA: TGTGCCAGTAGTATAGGCCCGGGACAGGGGACCCAGTACTTC. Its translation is CASSIGPGQGTQYF.

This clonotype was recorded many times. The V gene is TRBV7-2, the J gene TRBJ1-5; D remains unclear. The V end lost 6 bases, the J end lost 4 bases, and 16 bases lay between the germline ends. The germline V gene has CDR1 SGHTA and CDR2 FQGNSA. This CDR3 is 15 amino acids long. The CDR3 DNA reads TGTGCCAGCAGGCTCTTGCTGGAAGATAATCAGCCCCAGCATTTT. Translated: CASRLLLEDNQPQHF.

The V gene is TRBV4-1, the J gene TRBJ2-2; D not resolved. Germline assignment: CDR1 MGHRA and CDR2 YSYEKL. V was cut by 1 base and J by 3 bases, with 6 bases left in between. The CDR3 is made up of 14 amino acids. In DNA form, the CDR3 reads TGCGCCAGCAGCCAAGCTGCATACACCGGGGAGCTGTTTTTT. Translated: CASSQAAYTGELFF.

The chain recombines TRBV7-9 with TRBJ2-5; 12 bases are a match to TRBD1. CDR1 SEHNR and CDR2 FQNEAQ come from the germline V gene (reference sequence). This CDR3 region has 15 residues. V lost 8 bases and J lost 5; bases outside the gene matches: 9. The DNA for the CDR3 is TGTGCCAGCGGGCCCGGGACAGGGGGCGCGGAGACCCAGTACTTC. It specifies CASGPGTGGAETQYF. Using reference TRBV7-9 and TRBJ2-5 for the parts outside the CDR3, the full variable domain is DTGVSQNPRHKITKRGQNVTFRCDPISEHNRLYWYRQTLGQGPEFLTYFQNEAQLEKSRLLSDRFSAERPKGSFSTLEIQRTEQGDSAMYLCASGPGTGGAETQYFGPGTRLLVL.

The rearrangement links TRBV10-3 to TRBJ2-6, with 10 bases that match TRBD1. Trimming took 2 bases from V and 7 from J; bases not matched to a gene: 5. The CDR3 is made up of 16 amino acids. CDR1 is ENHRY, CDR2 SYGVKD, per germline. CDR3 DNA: TGTGCCATCAGTGAGCGGGGACAGGGGCCAGCCAACGTCCTGACTTTC. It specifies CAISERGQGPANVLTF.

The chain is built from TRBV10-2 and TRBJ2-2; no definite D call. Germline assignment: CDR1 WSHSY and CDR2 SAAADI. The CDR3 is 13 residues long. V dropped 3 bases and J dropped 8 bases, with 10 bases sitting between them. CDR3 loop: CASSESKVGELFF. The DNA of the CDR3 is TGCGCCAGCAGTGAATCGAAAGTTGGGGAGCTGTTTTTT.

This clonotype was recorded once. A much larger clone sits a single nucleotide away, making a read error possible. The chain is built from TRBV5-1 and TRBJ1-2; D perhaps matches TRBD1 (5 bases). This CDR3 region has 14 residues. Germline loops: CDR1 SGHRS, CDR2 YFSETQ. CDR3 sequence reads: CTSRRVSGGDGYTF. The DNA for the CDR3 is TGCACCAGCCGGCGGGTTTCGGGAGGGGATGGCTACACCTTC. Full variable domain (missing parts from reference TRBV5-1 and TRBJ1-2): KAGVTQTPRYLIKTRGQQVTLSCSPISGHRSVSWYQQTPGQGLQFLFEYFSETQRNKGNFPGRFSGRQFSNSRSEMNVSTLELGDSALYLCTSRRVSGGDGYTFGSGTRLTVV.

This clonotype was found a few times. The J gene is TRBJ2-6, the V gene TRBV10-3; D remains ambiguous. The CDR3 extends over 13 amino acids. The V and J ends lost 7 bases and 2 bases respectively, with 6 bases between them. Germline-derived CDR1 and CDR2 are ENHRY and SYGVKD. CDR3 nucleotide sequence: TGTGCCATCATGACGGCTGGGGCCAACGTCCTGACTTTC. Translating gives CAIMTAGANVLTF.

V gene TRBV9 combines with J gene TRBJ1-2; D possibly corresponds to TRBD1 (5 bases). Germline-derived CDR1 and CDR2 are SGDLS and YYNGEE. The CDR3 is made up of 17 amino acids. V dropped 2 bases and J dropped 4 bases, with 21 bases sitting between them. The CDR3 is CASSVEGGAVSSYGYTF. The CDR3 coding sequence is TGTGCCAGCAGCGTCGAGGGAGGGGCGGTTTCTTCCTATGGCTACACCTTC.

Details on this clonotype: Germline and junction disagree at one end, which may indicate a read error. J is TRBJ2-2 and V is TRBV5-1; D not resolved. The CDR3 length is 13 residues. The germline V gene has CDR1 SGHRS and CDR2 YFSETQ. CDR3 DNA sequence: TGTGCCAGCAGCTTCGTCCTGACCGGGGAGCTGTTTTTT. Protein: CASSFVLTGELFF. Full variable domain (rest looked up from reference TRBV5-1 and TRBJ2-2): KAGVTQTPRYLIKTRGQQVTLSCSPISGHRSVSWYQQTPGQGLQFLFEYFSETQRNKGNFPGRFSGRQFSNSRSEMNVSTLELGDSALYLCASSFVLTGELFFGEGSRLTVL.

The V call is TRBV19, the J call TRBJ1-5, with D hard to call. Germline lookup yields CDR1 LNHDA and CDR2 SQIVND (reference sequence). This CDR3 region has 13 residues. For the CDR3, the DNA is TGTGCTAGATGGGTGGGGAGTGGTCAGCCCCAGCATTTT. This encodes CARWVGSGQPQHF. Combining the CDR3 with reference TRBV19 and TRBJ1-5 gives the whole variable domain DGGITQSPKYLFRKEGQNVTLSCEQNLNHDAMYWYRQDPGQGLRLIYYSQIVNDFQKGDIAEGYSVSREKKESFPLTVTSAQKNPTAFYLCARWVGSGQPQHFGDGTRLSIL.

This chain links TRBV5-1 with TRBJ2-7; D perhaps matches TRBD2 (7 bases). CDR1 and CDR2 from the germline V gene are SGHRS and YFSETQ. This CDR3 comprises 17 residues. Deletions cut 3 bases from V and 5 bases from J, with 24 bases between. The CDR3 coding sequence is TGCGCCAGCAGCTCCCTAGGGGGGGCAGGGGATTTCAACGAGCAGTACTTC. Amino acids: CASSSLGGAGDFNEQYF.

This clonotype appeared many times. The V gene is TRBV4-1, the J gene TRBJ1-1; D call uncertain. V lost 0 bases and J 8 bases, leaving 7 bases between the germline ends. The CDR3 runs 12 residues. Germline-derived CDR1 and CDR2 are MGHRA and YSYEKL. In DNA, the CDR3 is TGCGCCAGCAGCCAAGAAAACAGAGAAGCTTTCTTT. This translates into CASSQENREAFF.

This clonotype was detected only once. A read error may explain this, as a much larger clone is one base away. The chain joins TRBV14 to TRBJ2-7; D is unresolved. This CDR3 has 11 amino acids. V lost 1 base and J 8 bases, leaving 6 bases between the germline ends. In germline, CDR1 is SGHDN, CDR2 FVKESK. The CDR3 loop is CASSQGPQQYF. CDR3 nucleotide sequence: TGTGCCAGCAGCCAAGGCCCACAGCAGTACTTC.

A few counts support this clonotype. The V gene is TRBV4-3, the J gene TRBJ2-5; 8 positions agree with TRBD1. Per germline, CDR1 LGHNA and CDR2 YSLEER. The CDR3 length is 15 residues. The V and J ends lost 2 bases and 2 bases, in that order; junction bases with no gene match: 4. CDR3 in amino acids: CASSQRTGIQETQYF. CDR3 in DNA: TGCGCCAGCAGCCAAAGGACAGGGATACAAGAGACCCAGTACTTC.

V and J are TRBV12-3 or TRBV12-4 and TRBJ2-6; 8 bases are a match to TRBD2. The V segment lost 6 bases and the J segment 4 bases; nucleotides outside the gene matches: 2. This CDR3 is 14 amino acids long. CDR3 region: CASSRTSGANVLTF. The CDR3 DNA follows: TGTGCCAGCAGCCGGACTAGCGGGGCCAACGTCCTGACTTTC.